Each of the 21 T cell receptor beta chains below was sequenced from the same sample in a study of blood T cell repertoires in COVID-19. Data came from immunoSEQ multiplex PCR; TCRdb stores just in-frame clones and leaves some out. The repertoire has about 250,000 clones, approximately 91% of them found once; the top ten carry less than 0.95%. Sequencing input: peripheral blood. Every receptor here comes from a woman aged 40-49 years who had recovered from COVID-19.

This clone was seen only once. The chain uses TRBV24-1 and TRBJ2-5; TRBD1 agrees at 10 bases. Losses at the gene ends were 4 bases for V and 5 bases for J; bases not matched to a gene: 9. The germline V gene encodes CDR1 KGHDR and CDR2 SFDVKD. CDR3 length: 16 amino acids. CDR3 nucleotides: TGTGCCACCAGTGAGGCCGGGACAGGGGAATCGGAGACCCAGTACTTC. Its translation is CATSEAGTGESETQYF.

This sequence joins TRBV9 and TRBJ2-7, with TRBD1 matching over 9 bases. This CDR3 is built from 14 residues. Germline CDR1 and CDR2: SGDLS and YYNGEE. With V trimmed by 0 bases and J by 5 bases, 3 bases remained unmatched. The CDR3, as DNA: TGTGCCAGCAGCGTAGTAGGGACAGGGAACGAGCAGTACTTC. This translates into CASSVVGTGNEQYF.

CDR3 sequence: CASSIGPERQPQHF. In DNA form, the CDR3 reads TGTGCCAGCTCAATCGGCCCAGAGCGACAGCCCCAGCATTTT. The chain is built from TRBV18 and TRBJ1-5; no firm D call. The germline V gene has CDR1 KGHSH and CDR2 LQKENI. The CDR3 is 14 amino acids. The V gene lost 5 bases and the J gene lost 7 bases, with 15 bases spanning the gap.

The chain combines TRBV4-1 with TRBJ2-5, with 8 bases that match TRBD1. Germline CDR1 reads MGHRA; CDR2 reads YSYEKL. With 4 bases clipped from V and 5 bases from J, the junction kept 12 bases outside the gene matches. The CDR3 sequence is 16 residues long. As DNA, the CDR3 is TGCGCCAGCAGCCCCCCCGGGCAGGGGGCTGGTGAGACCCAGTACTTC. It encodes CASSPPGQGAGETQYF.

This chain links TRBV6-1 with TRBJ2-1; D may be TRBD2 (6 bases). V was cut by 0 bases and J by 5 bases, with 11 bases left in between. The CDR3 spans 15 residues. Germline CDR1 and CDR2: MNHNS and SASEGT. The CDR3 DNA follows: TGTGCCAGCAGTGAAGCTGGGCGGGAAAACAATGAGCAGTTCTTC. Amino acid sequence: CASSEAGRENNEQFF.

This chain joins TRBV24-1 and TRBJ2-3, with 7 bases lining up with TRBD1. V shed 8 bases and J 4 bases; nucleotides not matched to a gene: 8. The CDR3 is made up of 14 amino acids. Germline V lookup: CDR1 KGHDR, CDR2 SFDVKD. CDR3 sequence: CATKARGFADTQYF. CDR3 bases: TGTGCCACCAAGGCCAGGGGGTTCGCAGATACGCAGTATTTT.

The V gene is TRBV9, the J gene TRBJ2-3; D gene uncertain. This CDR3 is 15 amino acids long. The V and J ends lost 0 bases and 5 bases respectively, with 13 bases between them. Germline V gene sequence: CDR1 SGDLS, CDR2 YYNGEE. The CDR3, as DNA: TGTGCCAGCAGCGTAGACCAACTACTTGGAGATACGCAGTATTTT. Translation: CASSVDQLLGDTQYF. Full variable domain (remainder filled in from reference TRBV9 and TRBJ2-3): DSGVTQTPKHLITATGQRVTLRCSPRSGDLSVYWYQQSLDQGLQFLIQYYNGEERAKGNILERFSAQQFPDLHSELNLSSLELGDSALYFCASSVDQLLGDTQYFGPGTRLTVL.

V usage is TRBV10-3 and J usage is TRBJ1-5; a possible D gene is TRBD1 (5 bases). The ends were cut back, 6 bases at V and 0 bases at J, with 6 bases in the middle. Germline V gene sequence: CDR1 ENHRY, CDR2 SYGVKD. The CDR3 totals 13 residues. DNA for the CDR3: TGTGCCATCAGGACAGATAGCAATCAGCCCCAGCATTTT. This codes for CAIRTDSNQPQHF.

V usage is TRBV30 and J usage is TRBJ1-2; 8 bases match TRBD1. The CDR3 runs 15 residues. Germline CDR1 is GTSNPN and CDR2 is SVGIG (reference sequence). Unmatched junction bases numbered 5, after V lost 0 bases and J lost 2 bases. CDR3 sequence reads: CAWSVYSGGNYGYTF. As DNA, the CDR3 is TGTGCCTGGAGTGTATATTCAGGGGGCAACTATGGCTACACCTTC.

The V call is TRBV5-1, the J call TRBJ2-3; TRBD2 agrees at 12 bases. CDR1 is SGHRS, CDR2 YFSETQ, per germline. CDR3 length: 16 residues. V gave up 3 bases and J gave up 4 bases; unmatched junction bases: 6. CDR3 DNA sequence: TGCGCCAGCAGCTGGGGGGCTAGCGGGAGGGCAGATACGCAGTATTTT. As protein: CASSWGASGRADTQYF.

J is TRBJ2-5 and V is TRBV9; 9 nucleotides line up with TRBD2. Germline trimming cut 3 bases from V and 5 bases from J; bases unmatched to any gene: 17. Germline V CDR1 and CDR2: SGDLS, YYNGEE. The length of the CDR3 is 18 residues. The CDR3: CASSDRTIAGEGRETQYF. For the CDR3, the DNA is TGTGCCAGCAGCGATCGGACTATAGCGGGAGAGGGGCGGGAGACCCAGTACTTC.

The chain recombines TRBV6-4 with TRBJ2-1, with D perhaps TRBD2 (5 bases). Germline V lookup: CDR1 MRHNA, CDR2 SNTAGT. The V end lost 4 bases, the J end lost 6 bases, and 10 bases lay between the germline ends. This CDR3 spans 13 amino acids. CDR3 nucleotide sequence: TGTGCCAGCAGTGTAGGACTTACCAATGAGCAGTTCTTC. Protein sequence: CASSVGLTNEQFF.

The rearrangement joins TRBV5-1 to TRBJ1-1, with TRBD1 identical over 7 bases. Looked up from germline, CDR1 is SGHRS and CDR2 is YFSETQ. Trimming took 3 bases from V and 4 from J; bases not matched to a gene: 6. This CDR3 comprises 14 residues. The CDR3 sequence is CASSSTGPPTEAFF. CDR3 coding DNA: TGCGCCAGCAGCTCGACAGGGCCCCCCACTGAAGCTTTCTTT.

The chain carries TRBV19 and TRBJ1-1, with 8 bases identical to TRBD1. CDR1 LNHDA and CDR2 SQIVND come from the germline V gene (reference sequence). The CDR3 has 15 residues. J gave up 0 bases and V 6 bases, and 6 bases lay outside the gene matches. For the CDR3, the DNA is TGTGCCAGTAGCCCCGGGACAGGTTTGAACACTGAAGCTTTCTTT. Residues: CASSPGTGLNTEAFF.

The chain links TRBV10-3 to TRBJ2-6; TRBD2 matches 8 bases. This CDR3 region has 15 residues. The ends lost 5 bases at V and 4 bases at J; junction bases unmatched: 4. Germline V gene sequence: CDR1 ENHRY, CDR2 SYGVKD. The CDR3 DNA reads TGTGCCATCAGTCGGGGGGGGCAAGGGGCCAACGTCCTGACTTTC. This encodes CAISRGGQGANVLTF.

This chain joins TRBV5-1 and TRBJ2-7; 13 bases align to TRBD2. Unmatched junction bases numbered 4, after V lost 0 bases and J lost 4 bases. Per germline, CDR1 SGHRS and CDR2 YFSETQ. The CDR3 runs to 16 residues. CDR3 in amino acids: CASSLVGLAGSYEQYF. The CDR3 DNA reads TGCGCCAGCAGCTTGGTGGGACTAGCGGGATCTTACGAGCAGTACTTC.

This clone showed up just a few times. The chain employs TRBV29-1 and TRBJ1-1, with D possibly being TRBD1 (5 bases). This CDR3 contains 12 residues. Trimming removed 4 bases from V and 1 base from J, with 7 bases in between. CDR1 and CDR2 (germline): SQVTM, ANQGSEA. The CDR3 bases are TGCAGCGTTGTTCAGGGGAACACTGAAGCTTTCTTT. It specifies CSVVQGNTEAFF.

CDR3 in amino acids: CASSQDMRTSGASGTQYF. CDR3 nucleotides: TGCGCCAGCAGCCAAGATATGAGGACTAGCGGCGCCAGTGGTACGCAGTATTTT. This chain links TRBV4-1 with TRBJ2-3; 10 positions match TRBD2. Germline V CDR1 and CDR2: MGHRA, YSYEKL. CDR3 length equals 18 residues. Unmatched junction bases numbered 14, after V lost 0 bases and J lost 8 bases.

This sequence joins TRBV7-6 and TRBJ2-3, with 11 bases aligning to TRBD2. The CDR3 runs to 15 residues. The germline CDR1 and CDR2 sequences are SGHVS and FNYEAQ. V shed 5 bases and J 6 bases; nucleotides not matched to a gene: 7. Written as DNA, the CDR3 is TGTGCCAGCAGCCCACTAGCGGGAGTGGTGGATACGCAGTATTTT. Encoded protein: CASSPLAGVVDTQYF.

This clone was seen once. The gene calls are TRBV6-5 and TRBJ2-7; 9 positions agree with TRBD1. Germline values: CDR1 MNHEY, CDR2 SVGAGI. V lost 4 bases and J lost 4; bases outside the gene matches: 8. The CDR3 is made up of 15 amino acids. The DNA of the CDR3 is TGTGCCAGCAGTTCAAAGTCGGGACAGGGTTACGAGCAGTACTTC. Residues: CASSSKSGQGYEQYF.

This chain links TRBV3-1 (or the pseudogene TRBV3-2) with TRBJ2-7; D gene uncertain. Germline loops: CDR1 LGHDT, CDR2 YNNKEL (reference sequence). CDR3 length equals 13 residues. V was clipped by 3 bases and J by 3 bases, with 9 bases between them. CDR3 sequence: CASSQRHLYEQYF. CDR3 sequence (DNA): TGTGCCAGCAGCCAGAGACACCTCTACGAGCAGTACTTC.